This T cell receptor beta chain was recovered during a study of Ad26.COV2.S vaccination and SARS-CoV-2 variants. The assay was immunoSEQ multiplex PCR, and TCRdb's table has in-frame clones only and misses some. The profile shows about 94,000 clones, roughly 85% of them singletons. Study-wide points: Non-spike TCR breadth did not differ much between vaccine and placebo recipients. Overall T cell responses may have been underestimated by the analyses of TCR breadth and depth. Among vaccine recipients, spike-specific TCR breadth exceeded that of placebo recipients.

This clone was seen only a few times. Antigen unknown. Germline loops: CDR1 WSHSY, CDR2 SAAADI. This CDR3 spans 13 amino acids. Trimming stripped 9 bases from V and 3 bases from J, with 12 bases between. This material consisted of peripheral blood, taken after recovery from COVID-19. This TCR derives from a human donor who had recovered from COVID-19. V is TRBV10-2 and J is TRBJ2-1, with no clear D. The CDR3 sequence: CASCDQLYNEQFF. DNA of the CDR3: TGCGCCAGTTGCGACCAACTCTACAATGAGCAGTTCTTC.